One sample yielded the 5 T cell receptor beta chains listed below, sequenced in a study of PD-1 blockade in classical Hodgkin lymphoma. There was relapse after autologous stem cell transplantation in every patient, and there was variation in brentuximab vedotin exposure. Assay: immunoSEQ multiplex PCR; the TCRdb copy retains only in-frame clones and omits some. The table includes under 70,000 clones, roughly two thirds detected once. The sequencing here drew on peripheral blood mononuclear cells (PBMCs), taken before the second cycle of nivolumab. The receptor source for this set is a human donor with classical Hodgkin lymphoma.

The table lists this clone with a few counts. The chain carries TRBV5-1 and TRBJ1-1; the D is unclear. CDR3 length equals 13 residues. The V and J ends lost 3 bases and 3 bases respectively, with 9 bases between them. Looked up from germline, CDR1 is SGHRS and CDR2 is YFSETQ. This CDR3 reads CASSSDPHTEAFF. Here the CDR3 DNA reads TGCGCCAGCAGCTCCGACCCCCACACTGAAGCTTTCTTT.

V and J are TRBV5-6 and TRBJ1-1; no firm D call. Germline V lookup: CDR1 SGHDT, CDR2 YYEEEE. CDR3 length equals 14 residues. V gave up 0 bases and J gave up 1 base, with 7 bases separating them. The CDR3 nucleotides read TGTGCCAGCAGCTTGGCGCATGGGAACACTGAAGCTTTCTTT. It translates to CASSLAHGNTEAFF.

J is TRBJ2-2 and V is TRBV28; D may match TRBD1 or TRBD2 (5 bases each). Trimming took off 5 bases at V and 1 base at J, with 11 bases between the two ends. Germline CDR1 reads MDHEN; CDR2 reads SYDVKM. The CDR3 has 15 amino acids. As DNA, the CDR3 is TGTGCCAGCAGTCTACTGGGGGTGAACACCGGGGAGCTGTTTTTT. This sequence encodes CASSLLGVNTGELFF.

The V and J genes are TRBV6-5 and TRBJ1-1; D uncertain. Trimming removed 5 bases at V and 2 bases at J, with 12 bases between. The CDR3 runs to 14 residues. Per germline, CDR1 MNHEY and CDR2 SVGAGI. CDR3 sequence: CASSRSQGNTEAFF. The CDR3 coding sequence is TGTGCCAGCAGTCGAAGCCAAGGAAACACTGAAGCTTTCTTT.

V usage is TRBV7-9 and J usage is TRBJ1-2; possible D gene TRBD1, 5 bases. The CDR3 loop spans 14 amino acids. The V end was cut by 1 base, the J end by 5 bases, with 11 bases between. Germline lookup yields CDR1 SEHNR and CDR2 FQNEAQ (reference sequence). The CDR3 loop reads CASSLVWGSYGYTF. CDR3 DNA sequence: TGTGCCAGCAGCTTAGTGTGGGGGAGTTATGGCTACACCTTC. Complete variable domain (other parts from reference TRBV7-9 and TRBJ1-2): DTGVSQNPRHKITKRGQNVTFRCDPISEHNRLYWYRQTLGQGPEFLTYFQNEAQLEKSRLLSDRFSAERPKGSFSTLEIQRTEQGDSAMYLCASSLVWGSYGYTFGSGTRLTVV.